This T cell receptor (beta chain) was identified in a study of blood T cell repertoires in COVID-19. Study in general: Acute and convalescent COVID-19 samples came from the United States, Italy and Spain.

As originally analysed: It was from reference gene primer amplification that nucleated cell counts were estimated. Profiled with immunoSEQ multiplex PCR; TCRdb holds only in-frame clones, not every one. V, J and clone size are those of that table, while D and trimming were read from the DNA. The sample includes 18,000 or so clones, roughly 89% of them seen just once. The sequencing sample was made of peripheral blood. The sequence was obtained from a human donor in a cohort sampled during active COVID-19.

The CDR3 region has the DNA TGTGCCAGCAGCCCCGGGATCCCTAGCACAGATACGCAGTATTTT. Amino acid sequence: CASSPGIPSTDTQYF. The chain couples TRBV5-4 to TRBJ2-3, with a tentative D call TRBD2 (5 bases). The CDR3 is made up of 15 amino acids. V shed 4 bases and J shed 0 bases, with 12 bases lying between them. Per germline, CDR1 SGHNT and CDR2 YYREEE (reference sequence). Filled out from reference TRBV5-4 and TRBJ2-3, the complete variable domain reads ETGVTQSPTHLIKTRGQQVTLRCSSQSGHNTVSWYQQALGQGPQFIFQYYREEENGRGNFPPRFSGLQFPNYSSELNVNALELDDSALYLCASSPGIPSTDTQYFGPGTRLTVL.